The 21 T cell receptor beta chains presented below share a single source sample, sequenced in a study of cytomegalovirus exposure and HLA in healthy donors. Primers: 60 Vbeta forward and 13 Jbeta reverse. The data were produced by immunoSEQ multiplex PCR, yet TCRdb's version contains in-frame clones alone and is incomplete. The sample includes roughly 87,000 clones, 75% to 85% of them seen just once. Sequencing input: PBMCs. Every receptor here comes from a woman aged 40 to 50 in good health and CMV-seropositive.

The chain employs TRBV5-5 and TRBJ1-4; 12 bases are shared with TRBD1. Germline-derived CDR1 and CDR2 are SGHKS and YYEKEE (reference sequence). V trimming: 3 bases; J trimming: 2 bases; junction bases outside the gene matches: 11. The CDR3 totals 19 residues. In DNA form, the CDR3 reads TGTGCCAGCAGCTGGGACAGGGGGCGGATTAAGGCCACTAATGAAAAACTGTTTTTT. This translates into CASSWDRGRIKATNEKLFF.

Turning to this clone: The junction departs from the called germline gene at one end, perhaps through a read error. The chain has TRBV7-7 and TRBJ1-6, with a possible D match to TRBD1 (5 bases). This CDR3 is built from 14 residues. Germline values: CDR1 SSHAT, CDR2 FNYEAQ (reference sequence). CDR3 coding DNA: TGTGCTAGCAGCCGCGGGACCGTAAATTCACCCCTCCACTTT. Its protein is CASSRGTVNSPLHF.

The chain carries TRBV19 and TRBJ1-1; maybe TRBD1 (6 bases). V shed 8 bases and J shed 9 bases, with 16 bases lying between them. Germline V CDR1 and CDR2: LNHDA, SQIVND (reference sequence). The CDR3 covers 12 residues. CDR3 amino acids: CASYTQGSQAFF. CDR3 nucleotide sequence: TGTGCCAGTTACACACAGGGATCTCAAGCTTTCTTT.

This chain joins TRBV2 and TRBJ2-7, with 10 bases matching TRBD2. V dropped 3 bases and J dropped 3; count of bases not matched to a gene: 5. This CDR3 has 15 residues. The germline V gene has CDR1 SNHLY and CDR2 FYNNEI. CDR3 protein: CASSDPGTSVYEQYF. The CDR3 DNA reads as TGTGCCAGCAGTGACCCAGGGACTAGCGTCTACGAGCAGTACTTC.

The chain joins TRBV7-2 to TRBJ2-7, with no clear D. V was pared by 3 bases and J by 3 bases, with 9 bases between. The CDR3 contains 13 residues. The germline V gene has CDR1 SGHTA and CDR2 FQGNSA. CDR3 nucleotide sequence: TGTGCCAGCAGCTTGCGGCAGAACTACGAGCAGTACTTC. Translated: CASSLRQNYEQYF. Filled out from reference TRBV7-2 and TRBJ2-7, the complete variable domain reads GAGVSQSPSNKVTEKGKDVELRCDPISGHTALYWYRQSLGQGLEFLIYFQGNSAPDKSGLPSDRFSAERTGGSVSTLTIQRTQQEDSAVYLCASSLRQNYEQYFGPGTRLTVT.

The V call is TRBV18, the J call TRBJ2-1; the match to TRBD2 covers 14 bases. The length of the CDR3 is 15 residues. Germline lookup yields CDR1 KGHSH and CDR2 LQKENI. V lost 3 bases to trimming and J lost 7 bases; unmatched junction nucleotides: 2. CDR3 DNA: TGTGCCAGCTCACCCGGACTAGCGGGAGGTAATGAGCAGTTCTTC. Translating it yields CASSPGLAGGNEQFF.

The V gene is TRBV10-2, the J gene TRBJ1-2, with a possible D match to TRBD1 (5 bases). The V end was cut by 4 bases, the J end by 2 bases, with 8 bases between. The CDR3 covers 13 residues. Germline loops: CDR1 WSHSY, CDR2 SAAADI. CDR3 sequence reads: CASSVDKNYGYTF. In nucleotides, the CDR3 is TGCGCCAGCAGTGTGGACAAGAACTATGGCTACACCTTC.

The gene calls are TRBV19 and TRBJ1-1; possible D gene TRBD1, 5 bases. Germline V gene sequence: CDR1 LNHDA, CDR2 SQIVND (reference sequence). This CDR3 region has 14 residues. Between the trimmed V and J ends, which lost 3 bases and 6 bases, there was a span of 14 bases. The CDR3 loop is CASSMRQRLAEAFF. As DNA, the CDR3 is TGTGCCAGTAGTATGAGACAGCGATTGGCTGAAGCTTTCTTT.

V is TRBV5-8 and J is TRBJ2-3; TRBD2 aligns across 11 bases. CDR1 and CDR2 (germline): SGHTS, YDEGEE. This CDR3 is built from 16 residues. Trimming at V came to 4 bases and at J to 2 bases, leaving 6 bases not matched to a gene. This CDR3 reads CASSRGLAEFTDTQYF. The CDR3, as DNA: TGTGCCAGCAGCCGGGGACTAGCGGAATTCACAGATACGCAGTATTTT.

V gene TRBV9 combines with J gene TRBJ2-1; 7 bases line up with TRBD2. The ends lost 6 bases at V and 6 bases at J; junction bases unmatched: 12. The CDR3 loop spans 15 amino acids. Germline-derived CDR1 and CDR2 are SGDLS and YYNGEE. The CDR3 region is CASTPGLPYSNEQFF. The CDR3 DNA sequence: TGTGCCAGCACCCCGGGACTACCCTATTCCAATGAGCAGTTCTTC.

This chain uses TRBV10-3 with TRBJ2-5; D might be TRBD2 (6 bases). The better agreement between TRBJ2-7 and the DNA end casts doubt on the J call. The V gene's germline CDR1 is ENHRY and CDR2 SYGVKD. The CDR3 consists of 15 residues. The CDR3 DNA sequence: TGTGCCATCAGTGAGTCGGGCGGGAAGCCCTACGAGCAGTACTTC. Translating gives CAISESGGKPYEQYF.

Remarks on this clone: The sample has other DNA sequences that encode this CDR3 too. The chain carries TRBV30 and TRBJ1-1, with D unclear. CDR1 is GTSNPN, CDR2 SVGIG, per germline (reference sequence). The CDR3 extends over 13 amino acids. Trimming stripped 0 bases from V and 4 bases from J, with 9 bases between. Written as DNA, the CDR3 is TGTGCCTGGAGTGTCGGTCGGGGCACTGAAGCTTTCTTT. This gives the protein CAWSVGRGTEAFF.

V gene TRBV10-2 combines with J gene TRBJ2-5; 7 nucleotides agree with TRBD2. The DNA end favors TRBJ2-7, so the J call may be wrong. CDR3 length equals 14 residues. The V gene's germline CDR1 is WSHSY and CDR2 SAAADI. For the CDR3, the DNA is TGCGCCAGCAGTGCGACGGGAGGTGGCAACGAGCAGTACTTC. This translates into CASSATGGGNEQYF.

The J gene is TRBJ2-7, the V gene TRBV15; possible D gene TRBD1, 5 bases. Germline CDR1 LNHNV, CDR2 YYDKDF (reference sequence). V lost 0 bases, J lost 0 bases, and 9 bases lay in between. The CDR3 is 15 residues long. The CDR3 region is CATSRDPRASYEQYF. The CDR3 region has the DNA TGTGCCACCAGCAGAGATCCCAGGGCCTCCTACGAGCAGTACTTC.

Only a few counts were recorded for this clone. The CDR3: CASSLVGGRGSNYGYTF. CDR3 in DNA: TGTGCCAGCAGCTTAGTGGGAGGGAGGGGGTCTAACTATGGCTACACCTTC. The rearrangement uses TRBV7-9 and TRBJ1-2; D may be TRBD1 (6 bases). Trimming took off 1 base at V and 0 bases at J, with 15 bases between the two ends. The V gene's germline CDR1 is SEHNR and CDR2 FQNEAQ (reference sequence). The CDR3 runs to 17 residues.

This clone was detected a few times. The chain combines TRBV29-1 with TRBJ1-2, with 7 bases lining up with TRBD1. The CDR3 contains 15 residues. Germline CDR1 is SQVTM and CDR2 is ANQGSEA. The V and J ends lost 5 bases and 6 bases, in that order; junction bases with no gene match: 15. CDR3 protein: CSVTPQAKGGHGYTF. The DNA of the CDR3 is TGCAGCGTTACCCCGCAAGCTAAAGGGGGCCATGGCTACACCTTC.

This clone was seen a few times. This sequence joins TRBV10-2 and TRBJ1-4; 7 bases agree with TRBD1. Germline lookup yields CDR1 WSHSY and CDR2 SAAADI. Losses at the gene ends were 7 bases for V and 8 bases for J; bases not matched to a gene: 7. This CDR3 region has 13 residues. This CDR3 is CASTRGPEEKLFF. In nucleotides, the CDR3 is TGCGCCAGCACAAGGGGGCCGGAAGAAAAACTGTTTTTT.

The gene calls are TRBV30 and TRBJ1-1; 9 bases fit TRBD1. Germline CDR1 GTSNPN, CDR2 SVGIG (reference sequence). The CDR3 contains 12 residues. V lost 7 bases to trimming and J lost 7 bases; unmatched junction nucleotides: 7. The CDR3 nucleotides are TGTGCCTTGGGGACAGGGTTCCTTGAAGCTTTCTTT. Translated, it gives CALGTGFLEAFF.

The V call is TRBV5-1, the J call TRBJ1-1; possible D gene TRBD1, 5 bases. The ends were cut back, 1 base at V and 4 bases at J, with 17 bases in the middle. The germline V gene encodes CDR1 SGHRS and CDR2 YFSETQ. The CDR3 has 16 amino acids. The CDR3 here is CASSLNQGSRGTEAFF. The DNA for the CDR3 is TGCGCCAGCAGCTTGAACCAGGGTTCTCGAGGCACTGAAGCTTTCTTT.

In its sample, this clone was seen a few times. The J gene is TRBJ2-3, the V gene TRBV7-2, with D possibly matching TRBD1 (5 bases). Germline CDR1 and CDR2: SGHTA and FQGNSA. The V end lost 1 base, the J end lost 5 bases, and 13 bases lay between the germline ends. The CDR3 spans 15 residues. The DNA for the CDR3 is TGTGCCAGCAGCTTAGTTCTAGGTAGGGGAGATACGCAGTATTTT. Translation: CASSLVLGRGDTQYF.

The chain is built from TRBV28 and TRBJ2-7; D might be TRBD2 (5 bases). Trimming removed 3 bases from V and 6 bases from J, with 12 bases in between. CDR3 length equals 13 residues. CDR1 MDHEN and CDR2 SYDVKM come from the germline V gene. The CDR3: CASSFSGGSEQYF. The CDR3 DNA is TGTGCCAGCAGTTTTTCCGGCGGGTCCGAGCAGTACTTC.